The present T cell receptor (beta chain) was sequenced within a study of shared clonotypes between healthy human individuals. V dropped 3 bases and J dropped 0; count of bases not matched to a gene: 6. CDR3 length equals 16 residues. Germline CDR1 SGHRS, CDR2 YFSETQ. Measured with immunoSEQ multiplex PCR; TCRdb has only the in-frame clones, and not every one. The repertoire holds 2 million to 2.5 million clones, with roughly 90% as singletons. Input material: naive CD4+ T cells from PBMCs. Subset defined: CD45RA+ positively selected. The chain is built from TRBV5-1 and TRBJ2-1; TRBD2 matches at 7 bases. The clonotype comes from a man younger than 30 in good health. Some clones in this sample may be carry-over from other donors' samples. The chain's CDR3 is CASSSGLVGSYNEQFF. The CDR3, as DNA: TGCGCCAGCAGCTCCGGACTAGTCGGCTCCTACAATGAGCAGTTCTTC. Looking up the rest from reference TRBV5-1 and TRBJ2-1 gives the full variable domain: KAGVTQTPRYLIKTRGQQVTLSCSPISGHRSVSWYQQTPGQGLQFLFEYFSETQRNKGNFPGRFSGRQFSNSRSEMNVSTLELGDSALYLCASSSGLVGSYNEQFFGPGTRLTVL.